A single sample gave rise to the 24 T cell receptor beta chains below, sequenced in a study of shared clonotypes between healthy human individuals (dated by TCRdb to 2018 to 2020). Libraries were built with the immunoSEQ multiplex PCR assay. TCRdb obtained this table from immuneACCESS and retained in-frame rearrangements with V and J assigned. These tables miss some clones; where compared with another copy, unresolved V genes account for less than half of the shortfall, and the remainder is unexplained. This sample has approximately 320,000 clones in its table, and around 87% of those were observed once. 15% to 20% of the sample rests with the top ten. Sequences were obtained from memory CD8+ T cells sorted from blood. The cell subset or site tag for this specimen amounts to: CD45RO+ cells pooled with CCR7-negative TemRA cells. The receptors stem from a man aged 18 to 30 in good health.

This chain uses TRBV7-9 with TRBJ1-4; a weak D match, TRBD1 (5 bases). Germline V gives CDR1 SEHNR, CDR2 FQNEAQ (reference sequence). V was cut by 3 bases and J by 7 bases, with 12 bases left in between. The CDR3 runs to 14 residues. CDR3 sequence: CASSFSGSGEKLFF. The CDR3 DNA reads as TGTGCCAGCAGCTTCTCAGGGAGTGGTGAAAAACTGTTTTTT.

The chain carries TRBV2 and TRBJ2-2; TRBD2 agrees at 8 bases. Germline V gene lookup returns CDR1 SNHLY and CDR2 FYNNEI. Trimming at V came to 7 bases and at J to 1 base, leaving 11 bases not matched to a gene. The CDR3 length is 17 residues. The DNA for the CDR3 is TGTGCCAGCACCGCTACTAATAGCGGGAAGAACACCGGGGAGCTGTTTTTT. Translated, it gives CASTATNSGKNTGELFF. The whole variable domain, remainder taken from reference TRBV2 and TRBJ2-2, is EPEVTQTPSHQVTQMGQEVILRCVPISNHLYFYWYRQILGQKVEFLVSFYNNEISEKSEIFDDQFSVERPDGSNFTLKIRSTKLEDSAMYFCASTATNSGKNTGELFFGEGSRLTVL.

This clone was seen only once. The chain employs TRBV6-1 and TRBJ2-7; D is unclear. V lost 6 bases to trimming and J lost 3 bases, with 12 bases between them. CDR1 MNHNS and CDR2 SASEGT come from the germline V gene. This CDR3 contains 13 residues. CDR3 coding DNA: TGTGCCAGCAGGTGGGCAGAACTCTACGAGCAGTACTTC. Translating it yields CASRWAELYEQYF.

The chain employs TRBV4-1 and TRBJ2-7; 9 nucleotides match TRBD1. The V segment lost 2 bases and the J segment 2 bases; nucleotides outside the gene matches: 13. Germline V lookup: CDR1 MGHRA, CDR2 YSYEKL. The CDR3 sequence is 18 residues long. The CDR3 protein is CASSQNPLDRGGTYEQYF. CDR3 DNA sequence: TGCGCCAGCAGCCAAAATCCTCTCGACAGGGGGGGAACCTACGAGCAGTACTTC.

The chain couples TRBV5-6 to TRBJ2-7; D unresolved. The germline V and J ends were trimmed by 2 bases and 2 bases, with 14 bases remaining between them. CDR3 size: 15 residues. CDR1 is SGHDT and CDR2 is YYEEEE in the germline V gene. In DNA, the CDR3 is TGTGCCAGCAGCTTCGTAGCCCGAAGCCCCTACGAGCAGTACTTC. Its protein product is CASSFVARSPYEQYF. Variable domain in full (rest from reference TRBV5-6 and TRBJ2-7): DAGVTQSPTHLIKTRGQQVTLRCSPKSGHDTVSWYQQALGQGPQFIFQYYEEEERQRGNFPDRFSGHQFPNYSSELNVNALLLGDSALYLCASSFVARSPYEQYFGPGTRLTVT.

The CDR3 protein is CASSNSGAGGYGYTF. CDR3 bases: TGTGCCAGCAGCAATTCAGGGGCCGGAGGGTATGGCTACACCTTC. V gene TRBV5-8 combines with J gene TRBJ1-2; TRBD1 is a possible D gene (6 bases). The CDR3 contains 15 residues. Germline V gene sequence: CDR1 SGHTS, CDR2 YDEGEE. Trimming removed 4 bases from V and 5 bases from J, with 18 bases in between.

This rearrangement joins TRBV4-1 to TRBJ1-4; 9 positions match TRBD1. The CDR3 sequence is 17 residues long. Germline V gene sequence: CDR1 MGHRA, CDR2 YSYEKL. With 1 base clipped from V and 10 bases from J, the junction kept 13 bases outside the gene matches. The CDR3 loop is CASSQAPRGTGRRKLFF. For the CDR3, the DNA is TGCGCCAGCAGCCAAGCCCCCCGGGGGACAGGGAGGAGAAAACTGTTTTTT.

This clone was seen more than once but under ten times. The V call is TRBV6-5, the J call TRBJ2-7; 8 nucleotides line up with TRBD1. The junction had 8 bases not matched to a gene; V was cut back by 5 bases and J by 5 bases. Germline CDR1 is MNHEY and CDR2 is SVGAGI. This CDR3 contains 14 residues. The CDR3 bases are TGTGCCAGCAGTCCCTGGCAGGGGGCGGACGAGCAGTACTTC. This sequence encodes CASSPWQGADEQYF.

This rearrangement joins TRBV9 to TRBJ1-1, with D hard to call. The CDR3 loop spans 14 amino acids. Per the germline V gene, CDR1 is SGDLS and CDR2 is YYNGEE. V dropped 0 bases and J dropped 5 bases, with 11 bases sitting between them. This chain's CDR3 is CASSVGGISTEAFF. CDR3 bases: TGTGCCAGCAGCGTAGGAGGGATAAGTACTGAAGCTTTCTTT. Drawing the rest from reference TRBV9 and TRBJ1-1, the complete variable domain is DSGVTQTPKHLITATGQRVTLRCSPRSGDLSVYWYQQSLDQGLQFLIQYYNGEERAKGNILERFSAQQFPDLHSELNLSSLELGDSALYFCASSVGGISTEAFFGQGTRLTVV.

This chain joins TRBV2 and TRBJ2-7; 8 nucleotides agree with TRBD1. This CDR3 spans 15 amino acids. CDR1 is SNHLY, CDR2 FYNNEI, per germline. Trimming took 0 bases from V and 0 from J; bases not matched to a gene: 1. The CDR3 nucleotides read TGTGCCAGCAGTGAAGCCGGGACAGGCTCCTACGAGCAGTACTTC. This translates into CASSEAGTGSYEQYF.

The V and J genes are TRBV27 and TRBJ2-2, with 8 positions matching TRBD1. Trimming at V came to 3 bases and at J to 4 bases, leaving 7 bases not matched to a gene. The germline gives CDR1 MNHEY, CDR2 SMNVEV (reference sequence). This CDR3 has 16 residues. The CDR3, as DNA: TGTGCCAGCAGTTTGGACAGGGCAGGCGTCACCGGGGAGCTGTTTTTT. Encoded protein: CASSLDRAGVTGELFF.

The rearrangement uses TRBV19 and TRBJ1-2, with TRBD1 as a possible D gene (5 bases). This CDR3 is built from 15 residues. The ends were cut back, 7 bases at V and 5 bases at J, with 20 bases in the middle. Germline V gene sequence: CDR1 LNHDA, CDR2 SQIVND (reference sequence). The CDR3 here is CASKPGEAGFYGYTF. The CDR3 DNA is TGTGCCAGTAAGCCTGGGGAGGCAGGGTTTTATGGCTACACCTTC. The whole variable domain, filled in from reference TRBV19 and TRBJ1-2, reads DGGITQSPKYLFRKEGQNVTLSCEQNLNHDAMYWYRQDPGQGLRLIYYSQIVNDFQKGDIAEGYSVSREKKESFPLTVTSAQKNPTAFYLCASKPGEAGFYGYTFGSGTRLTVV.

V is TRBV5-1 and J is TRBJ2-7; TRBD1 aligns across 8 bases. The CDR3 is 15 residues long. V was clipped by 4 bases and J by 0 bases; unmatched bases: 6. Germline lookup yields CDR1 SGHRS and CDR2 YFSETQ. Here the CDR3 DNA reads TGCGCCAGCAGCCCGAGGACAGGGATCTCCTACGAGCAGTACTTC. It translates to CASSPRTGISYEQYF.

This chain links TRBV7-9 with TRBJ1-6, with D unclear. Germline V gene lookup returns CDR1 SEHNR and CDR2 FQNEAQ (reference sequence). With 5 bases removed from V and 8 bases from J, the gap between germline ends came to 10 bases. The CDR3 length is 13 residues. The DNA of the CDR3 is TGTGCCAGCAGCCCCGATTGGTATTCACCCCTCCACTTT. This gives the protein CASSPDWYSPLHF.

V is TRBV30 and J is TRBJ1-1; D perhaps matches TRBD1 (5 bases). V was shortened by 5 bases and J by 0 bases, with 13 bases between the two germline ends. Looked up from germline, CDR1 is GTSNPN and CDR2 is SVGIG (reference sequence). The CDR3 loop spans 14 amino acids. CDR3 in amino acids: CAWAWSTVNTEAFF. DNA for the CDR3: TGTGCCTGGGCTTGGTCGACAGTGAACACTGAAGCTTTCTTT.

The CDR3 sequence: CASSPEGAGNTEAFF. The CDR3 region has the DNA TGTGCCAGCAGCCCCGAGGGCGCCGGGAACACTGAAGCTTTCTTT. The V call is TRBV7-9, the J call TRBJ1-1; D uncertain. V lost 5 bases and J 1 base, leaving 14 bases between the germline ends. This CDR3 is built from 15 residues. Looked up from germline, CDR1 is SEHNR and CDR2 is FQNEAQ (reference sequence).

This clone was recorded once. This chain uses TRBV7-9 with TRBJ1-1; TRBD1 might be the D (5 bases). CDR1 SEHNR and CDR2 FQNEAQ come from the germline V gene (reference sequence). Trimming took 4 bases from V and 7 from J, leaving 13 bases between them. The CDR3 runs 13 residues. CDR3 residues: CASSSPPQGEAFF. Written as DNA, the CDR3 is TGTGCCAGCAGCTCACCCCCTCAGGGTGAAGCTTTCTTT.

The chain carries TRBV4-3 and TRBJ2-7; 7 nucleotides align to TRBD1. Germline CDR1 is LGHNA and CDR2 is YSLEER. The CDR3 has 15 residues. The V gene end was trimmed by 0 bases and the J gene end by 3 bases; junction bases not matched to a gene: 5. CDR3 protein: CASSQDWTGDYEQYF. In DNA, the CDR3 is TGCGCCAGCAGCCAAGATTGGACAGGTGACTACGAGCAGTACTTC.

The V gene is TRBV2, the J gene TRBJ2-5; D is ambiguous. Germline V CDR1 and CDR2: SNHLY, FYNNEI. The CDR3 totals 11 residues. The V end was cut by 10 bases, the J end by 4 bases, with 10 bases between. CDR3 in DNA: TGTGCCACAGGATATGGAGAGACCCAGTACTTC. Translated, it gives CATGYGETQYF.

The gene calls are TRBV25-1 and TRBJ2-2, with D hard to call. The CDR3 loop spans 14 amino acids. Trimming pared 3 bases from V and 2 bases from J, leaving 7 bases between. The germline gives CDR1 MGHDK, CDR2 SYGVNS. CDR3 nucleotides: TGTGCCAGCAGTGATTTACAAAACACCGGGGAGCTGTTTTTT. It yields the protein CASSDLQNTGELFF.

The chain uses TRBV4-2 and TRBJ1-2; 8 bases are shared with TRBD1. This CDR3 spans 17 amino acids. The V segment lost 2 bases and the J segment 1 base; nucleotides outside the gene matches: 9. CDR1 is LGHNA and CDR2 is YNFKEQ in the germline V gene. The CDR3 region is CASSQLRSDRVNYGYTF. As DNA, the CDR3 is TGTGCCAGCAGCCAATTAAGATCGGACAGGGTTAACTATGGCTACACCTTC.

The chain carries TRBV4-1 and TRBJ2-1; D may be TRBD1 or TRBD2 (5 bases each). Trimming pared 3 bases from V and 8 bases from J, leaving 5 bases between. The CDR3 has 11 residues. Germline V CDR1 and CDR2: MGHRA, YSYEKL. The CDR3, as DNA: TGCGCCAGCAGCCAGGGGGATGAGCAGTTCTTC. Amino acid sequence: CASSQGDEQFF.

V gene TRBV7-2 combines with J gene TRBJ2-5, with 7 bases identical to TRBD2. Germline CDR1 SGHTA, CDR2 FQGNSA. CDR3 length: 15 amino acids. The junction had 12 bases not matched to a gene; V was cut back by 10 bases and J by 1 base. The CDR3 is CAITPPSGRQETQYF. For the CDR3, the DNA is TGTGCCATCACCCCGCCTAGCGGCCGCCAAGAGACCCAGTACTTC.

V and J are TRBV6-5 and TRBJ1-2; TRBD1 aligns across 11 bases. Per the germline V gene, CDR1 is MNHEY and CDR2 is SVGAGI. The CDR3 consists of 16 residues. J was trimmed by 3 bases and V by 0 bases; bases with no gene match: 3. CDR3: CASSYSRTGGDYGYTF. The CDR3 coding sequence is TGTGCCAGCAGTTACTCAAGGACAGGGGGCGACTATGGCTACACCTTC.